These T cell receptor beta chains were read from a single sample in a study of blood T cell repertoires in COVID-19. The protocol was immunoSEQ multiplex PCR, while the TCRdb copy is restricted to in-frame clones and leaves out a portion. Among roughly 230,000 clones listed, roughly 84% were seen once. Sample: peripheral blood. These receptors were collected from a woman aged 45-65 years with acute or convalescent COVID-19. The CDR3 runs from the conserved cysteine through the conserved F or W. D genes are given only for firm matches. Size tells how often a clone was seen (once, few, many) or the class of an expanded clone, and some rows leave it out.

j_gene,d_gene,abundance,v_gene,CDR3nt,CDR3aa
TRBJ2-7,TRBD2,-,TRBV25-1,TGTGCCAGCAGTGAATATTTAGCGGGGGGGCACTCCTACGAGCAGTACTTC,CASSEYLAGGHSYEQYF
TRBJ2-2,TRBD1,-,TRBV28,TGTGCCAGCAGTTTAAGGACAGGGGGCCTTTCTTCCGGGGAGCTGTTTTTT,CASSLRTGGLSSGELFF
TRBJ2-7,-,-,TRBV27,TGTGCCAGCAGTTTAGGGGGCTTTGAGCAGTACTTC,CASSLGGFEQYF
TRBJ1-2,TRBD1,-,TRBV24-1,TGTGCCACCAGTGAGCCCGGGACAGGGCTTTATGGCTACACCTTC,CATSEPGTGLYGYTF
TRBJ2-1,TRBD2,-,TRBV11-2,TGTGCCAGCAGCGTGCCCCGGGAGGAGGGTGAGCAGTTCTTC,CASSVPREEGEQFF
TRBJ1-2,-,-,TRBV6-6,TGTGCCAGCAGTTACTTGGCAGGAAACTATGGCTACACCTTC,CASSYLAGNYGYTF
TRBJ2-3,TRBD2,-,TRBV4-2,TGTGCCAGCAGCCAAGATTTAGCGGGGGGGACAGATACGCAGTATTTT,CASSQDLAGGTDTQYF
TRBJ1-6,TRBD1,-,TRBV5-1,TGCGCCAGCAGCTTGGAAATCGGACAGGGAGGGTATTCACCCCTCCACTTT,CASSLEIGQGGYSPLHF
TRBJ2-7,TRBD2,-,TRBV7-2,TGTGCCAGCAGCTTGGCTAGCGGGGGGGCAGCGTACGAGCAGTACTTC,CASSLASGGAAYEQYF
TRBJ1-1,-,-,TRBV6-2/TRBV6-3,TGTGCCAGCAGCCGAGCGGCCGATAGGGTGACTGAAGCTTTCTTT,CASSRAADRVTEAFF
TRBJ2-2,TRBD2,-,TRBV3-1/TRBV3-2,TGTGCCAGCAGCCCCCTCAGCGGGGAAACCGGGGAGCTGTTTTTT,CASSPLSGETGELFF
TRBJ2-2,-,-,TRBV27,TGTGCCAGCAGTTTCAGTTCCGGGGAGCTGTTTTTT,CASSFSSGELFF
TRBJ2-3,TRBD2,-,TRBV24-1,TGTGCCACCAGTGATACGGGGGGGATTAGTGATACGCAGTATTTT,CATSDTGGISDTQYF
TRBJ2-3,TRBD2,-,TRBV29-1,TGCAGCATTGAAGATCGAACGGGAGGACCCACAGATACGCAGTATTTT,CSIEDRTGGPTDTQYF
TRBJ1-1,-,-,TRBV28,TGTGCCAGCAGTTTCATATCAGGGGCGGTGATGGCTTTCTTT,CASSFISGAVMAFF
TRBJ2-5,-,-,TRBV5-1,TGCGCCAGCAGCTTGGACAGCCTTAGGGAGACCCAGTACTTC,CASSLDSLRETQYF
TRBJ2-4,TRBD2,-,TRBV4-1,TGCGCCAGCGGGGGGGGAGCCCTAGCCAAAAACATTCAGTACTTC,CASGGGALAKNIQYF
TRBJ2-7,TRBD2,-,TRBV4-2,TGTGCCAGCAGCCAAGAGACTAGCGGGAGTTACGAGCAGTACTTC,CASSQETSGSYEQYF
TRBJ2-2,TRBD2,-,TRBV5-8,TGTGCCAGCAGCAATAAGAAACTCACTAGCGGGGGGTTACGGGAGCTGTTTTTT,CASSNKKLTSGGLRELFF
TRBJ2-7,-,once,TRBV6-2/TRBV6-3,TGTGCCAGCAGTTCCCGGGATCAACCCTACGAGCAGTACTTC,CASSSRDQPYEQYF